These 13 T cell receptor beta chains originate from one sample sequenced in a study of shared clonotypes between healthy human individuals. Profiling relied on immunoSEQ multiplex PCR, and the TCRdb table lists in-frame clones only, not all of them. The sample includes roughly 1.5 million clones, 98% of them seen just once. The sequenced sample consisted of naive CD4+ T cells sorted from blood. The subset here: CD45RA+ positively selected. The source is a man aged 25 to 45 in good health.

This chain uses TRBV5-1 with TRBJ2-1, with D maybe TRBD1 (6 bases). V was cut by 6 bases and J by 6 bases, with 13 bases left in between. The CDR3 extends over 13 amino acids. CDR1 is SGHRS and CDR2 is YFSETQ in the germline V gene. CDR3 in DNA: TGCGCCAGCACCCTAGGGGGTACCAATGAGCAGTTCTTC. Residues: CASTLGGTNEQFF.

This chain joins TRBV7-2 and TRBJ2-1, with a tentative D call TRBD2 (5 bases). CDR3 length: 15 amino acids. Trimming left V 6 bases short and J 8 bases short, with 20 bases between. Per the germline V gene, CDR1 is SGHTA and CDR2 is FQGNSA. CDR3 sequence: CASSPVGLGGDEQFF. The CDR3 region has the DNA TGTGCCAGCAGTCCAGTAGGTTTAGGAGGCGATGAGCAGTTCTTC.

The J gene is TRBJ2-5, the V gene TRBV29-1, with 11 bases fitting TRBD2. The germline CDR1 and CDR2 sequences are SQVTM and ANQGSEA. The V and J ends lost 3 bases and 1 base, in that order; junction bases with no gene match: 7. The CDR3 has 16 amino acids. The CDR3 nucleotides are TGCAGCGTTGATTTGGGACTAGCGGCGTCCCAAGAGACCCAGTACTTC. It yields the protein CSVDLGLAASQETQYF.

The chain uses TRBV9 and TRBJ2-2; D is tentatively TRBD1 or TRBD2 (5 bases each). This CDR3 is 16 amino acids long. The ends were cut back, 0 bases at V and 2 bases at J, with 11 bases in the middle. CDR1 SGDLS and CDR2 YYNGEE come from the germline V gene. The CDR3 nucleotides are TGTGCCAGCAGCGTAGTGGGGACCCCCAACACCGGGGAGCTGTTTTTT. It is translated as CASSVVGTPNTGELFF.

The V call is TRBV2, the J call TRBJ1-1, with 7 bases identical to TRBD1. CDR3 length: 13 residues. Germline V lookup: CDR1 SNHLY, CDR2 FYNNEI. With V trimmed by 7 bases and J by 11 bases, 13 bases remained unmatched. The CDR3 DNA follows: TGTGCCAGCACCCAAGAAATTGACAGGGCGGCTTTCTTT. Its protein product is CASTQEIDRAAFF.

V usage is TRBV4-1 and J usage is TRBJ2-3, with 7 bases matching TRBD1. This CDR3 spans 16 amino acids. CDR1 and CDR2 (germline): MGHRA, YSYEKL. With 2 bases clipped from V and 5 bases from J, the junction kept 10 bases outside the gene matches. The CDR3 DNA sequence: TGCGCCAGCAGCCAACCTTTAAGGGGGCCTCGAGATACGCAGTATTTT. It yields the protein CASSQPLRGPRDTQYF.

The chain is built from TRBV5-4 and TRBJ2-1, with a possible D match to TRBD1 (6 bases). Germline values: CDR1 SGHNT, CDR2 YYREEE (reference sequence). The CDR3 has 16 amino acids. V was shortened by 0 bases and J by 1 base, with 11 bases between the two germline ends. The CDR3 is CASSLAGQGSYNEQFF. The CDR3 region has the DNA TGTGCCAGCAGCTTGGCTGGGCAGGGGTCCTACAATGAGCAGTTCTTC.

This clone was counted a single time. The chain has TRBV28 and TRBJ1-4; unclear D gene. The V end was cut by 6 bases, the J end by 0 bases, with 11 bases between. The CDR3 covers 15 residues. CDR1 is MDHEN, CDR2 SYDVKM, per germline. The CDR3 coding sequence is TGTGCCAGCAGCAGCCCCGGGGCAACTAATGAAAAACTGTTTTTT. Translation: CASSSPGATNEKLFF. The full variable domain, completed using reference TRBV28 and TRBJ1-4, is DVKVTQSSRYLVKRTGEKVFLECVQDMDHENMFWYRQDPGLGLRLIYFSYDVKMKEKGDIPEGYSVSREKKERFSLILESASTNQTSMYLCASSSPGATNEKLFFGSGTQLSVL.

The chain employs TRBV5-1 and TRBJ2-7; TRBD2 agrees at 13 bases. Per germline, CDR1 SGHRS and CDR2 YFSETQ. V dropped 4 bases and J dropped 7; count of bases not matched to a gene: 11. CDR3 size: 16 residues. The CDR3: CASSRDRTSGSGEQYF. The CDR3 DNA is TGCGCCAGCAGCAGAGATAGGACTAGCGGGAGTGGGGAGCAGTACTTC.

The J gene is TRBJ2-6, the V gene TRBV11-2, with D possibly being TRBD1 (6 bases). The V end was cut by 8 bases, the J end by 0 bases, with 23 bases between. This CDR3 region has 19 residues. Germline lookup yields CDR1 SGHAT and CDR2 FQNNGV. This CDR3 reads CASSKGEGPIYSGANVLTF. As DNA, the CDR3 is TGTGCCAGCTCTAAGGGGGAAGGTCCTATTTACTCTGGGGCCAACGTCCTGACTTTC. Combining the CDR3 with reference TRBV11-2 and TRBJ2-6 gives the whole variable domain EAGVAQSPRYKIIEKRQSVAFWCNPISGHATLYWYQQILGQGPKLLIQFQNNGVVDDSQLPKDRFSAERLKGVDSTLKIQPAKLEDSAVYLCASSKGEGPIYSGANVLTFGAGSRLTVL.

The rearrangement links TRBV5-1 to TRBJ1-4; TRBD1 might be the D (6 bases). CDR1 and CDR2 from the germline V gene are SGHRS and YFSETQ. V was clipped by 3 bases and J by 2 bases, with 8 bases between them. The CDR3 consists of 14 residues. Here the CDR3 DNA reads TGCGCCAGCAGCTCGACAGGCACTAATGAAAAACTGTTTTTT. It codes for CASSSTGTNEKLFF.

The chain recombines TRBV27 with TRBJ2-1, with TRBD2 matching over 13 bases. The CDR3 has 16 amino acids. Unmatched junction bases numbered 7, after V lost 5 bases and J lost 6 bases. Germline V gene sequence: CDR1 MNHEY, CDR2 SMNVEV (reference sequence). In nucleotides, the CDR3 is TGTGCCAGCAGTCTACGGACTAGCGGGGGAACCAATGAGCAGTTCTTC. It codes for CASSLRTSGGTNEQFF.

The CDR3 region is CASSLDWGELFF. Written as DNA, the CDR3 is TGCGCCAGCAGCTTGGACTGGGGCGAGCTGTTTTTT. V usage is TRBV5-1 and J usage is TRBJ2-2, with D maybe TRBD1 (5 bases). V shed 0 bases and J shed 11 bases, with 8 bases lying between them. Germline-derived CDR1 and CDR2 are SGHRS and YFSETQ. This CDR3 spans 12 amino acids.